This section outlines one T cell receptor beta chain sequence together with its context. CDR3 length: 15 residues. The sample originates from a study of blood T cell repertoires in COVID-19. In the authors' methods: Estimated nucleated cell counts came from reference gene primer amplification. This table comes from immunoSEQ multiplex PCR, and its TCRdb copy is limited to in-frame clones, with some not included. The DNA was the basis for D and trimming; V, J and clone size are from that table. The table has about 160,000 clones, around nine tenths seen once; the top ten hold less than 0.7%. Sequenced: peripheral blood. The chain employs TRBV21-1 and TRBJ1-1. TRBV21-1 is a documented pseudogene. This TCR came from a man in his 60s with COVID-19, enrolled during active disease. The CDR3 bases are TGTGCCAGCAGCAAACGCTCGGGAATGAACACTGAAGCTTTCTTT. Translating it yields CASSKRSGMNTEAFF.